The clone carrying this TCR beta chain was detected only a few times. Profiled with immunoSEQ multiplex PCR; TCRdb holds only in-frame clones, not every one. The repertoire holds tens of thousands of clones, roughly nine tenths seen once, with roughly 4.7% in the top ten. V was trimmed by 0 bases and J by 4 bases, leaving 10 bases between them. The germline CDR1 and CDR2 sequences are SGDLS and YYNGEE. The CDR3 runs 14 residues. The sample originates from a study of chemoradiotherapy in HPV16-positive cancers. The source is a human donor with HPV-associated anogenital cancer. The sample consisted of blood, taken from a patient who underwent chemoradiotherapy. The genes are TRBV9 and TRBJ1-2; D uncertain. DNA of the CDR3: TGTGCCAGCAGCGTAGATAGCAGCTCCTATGGCTACACCTTC. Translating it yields CASSVDSSSYGYTF.